Each of the 18 T cell receptor beta chains below was sequenced from the same sample in a study of graft-versus-host responses after intestinal transplantation. Repertoires were generated with immunoSEQ multiplex PCR, while TCRdb's copy carries only in-frame clones and drops some. The sample lists approximately 120,000 clones, around nine tenths occurring once. The antigens of these receptors remain unknown. The sequencing here drew on unstimulated CD4+ T cells sorted from spleen or lymph node cells, taken before intestinal transplant. These receptors came from a human donor who received an intestinal transplant.

The V and J genes are TRBV7-6 and TRBJ2-7; no clear D. CDR1 is SGHVS and CDR2 is FNYEAQ in the germline V gene. The CDR3 contains 16 residues. V gave up 2 bases and J gave up 0 bases, with 14 bases separating them. CDR3 DNA sequence: TGTGCCAGCAGCTTACGCCCCGGCCAGGACTCCTACGAGCAGTACTTC. Translation gives CASSLRPGQDSYEQYF.

This chain links TRBV2 with TRBJ2-3; TRBD2 agrees at 7 bases. CDR1 and CDR2 from the germline V gene are SNHLY and FYNNEI. The CDR3 runs 15 residues. The junction had 8 bases not matched to a gene; V was cut back by 2 bases and J by 6 bases. CDR3 in amino acids: CASSESLGEGDTQYF. CDR3 DNA sequence: TGTGCCAGCAGTGAAAGCTTGGGGGAGGGCGATACGCAGTATTTT. Based on the CDR3 plus reference TRBV2 and TRBJ2-3, the full variable domain is EPEVTQTPSHQVTQMGQEVILRCVPISNHLYFYWYRQILGQKVEFLVSFYNNEISEKSEIFDDQFSVERPDGSNFTLKIRSTKLEDSAMYFCASSESLGEGDTQYFGPGTRLTVL.

The genes are TRBV20-1 and TRBJ1-2; possibly TRBD1 for D (5 bases). CDR1 and CDR2 from the germline V gene are DFQATT and SNEGSKA (reference sequence). V was trimmed by 3 bases and J by 12 bases, leaving 14 bases between them. This CDR3 comprises 11 residues. CDR3 in amino acids: CSASGVEGHTF. The CDR3 coding sequence is TGCAGTGCTAGTGGGGTTGAGGGACACACCTTC.

Details on this clone: Other DNA variants within this sample encode the same CDR3. The CDR3 DNA follows: TGCGCCAGCAGCCTCGGACAGACATATGGCTACACCTTC. Amino acid sequence: CASSLGQTYGYTF. V and J are TRBV5-1 and TRBJ1-2; weak D call: TRBD1 (6 bases). V lost 4 bases and J 5 bases, leaving 12 bases between the germline ends. Germline V lookup: CDR1 SGHRS, CDR2 YFSETQ. This CDR3 contains 13 residues.

This chain links TRBV4-2 with TRBJ2-1, with D possibly being TRBD2 (6 bases). Germline CDR1 and CDR2: LGHNA and YNFKEQ. CDR3 size: 17 residues. Trimming shortened V by 4 bases and J by 0 bases, and 16 bases separated the two germline ends. In DNA form, the CDR3 reads TGTGCCAGCAGCCCCAGTGGAGGGGATCCCTCCTACAATGAGCAGTTCTTC. Its protein is CASSPSGGDPSYNEQFF.

The chain carries TRBV5-1 and TRBJ1-4; D not certain. The V end was cut by 4 bases, the J end by 4 bases, with 20 bases between. Germline loops: CDR1 SGHRS, CDR2 YFSETQ. The CDR3 runs 17 residues. The CDR3 protein is CASSAQKTDLLNEKLFF. As DNA, the CDR3 is TGCGCCAGCAGCGCTCAAAAGACGGATTTGCTTAATGAAAAACTGTTTTTT. The entire variable domain, with the rest obtained from reference TRBV5-1 and TRBJ1-4, is as follows: KAGVTQTPRYLIKTRGQQVTLSCSPISGHRSVSWYQQTPGQGLQFLFEYFSETQRNKGNFPGRFSGRQFSNSRSEMNVSTLELGDSALYLCASSAQKTDLLNEKLFFGSGTQLSVL.

The chain employs TRBV4-2 and TRBJ2-3; 7 bases are a match to TRBD2. CDR3 length equals 17 residues. Germline values: CDR1 LGHNA, CDR2 YNFKEQ. V was pared by 1 base and J by 0 bases, with 7 bases of the junction left unmatched. CDR3 in amino acids: CASSQVGSSGSTDTQYF. Written as DNA, the CDR3 is TGTGCCAGCAGCCAAGTTGGGAGTAGCGGGAGCACAGATACGCAGTATTTT.

Only one count was recorded for this clone. The chain carries TRBV5-4 and TRBJ1-1; no clear D gene. Germline V gives CDR1 SGHNT, CDR2 YYREEE (reference sequence). The CDR3 has 20 residues. Trimming cost V 0 bases and J 0 bases, with 24 bases left between them. In DNA form, the CDR3 reads TGTGCCAGCAGCTTGGGGGCGGGAATGAATTGGCCCCCGATGAACACTGAAGCTTTCTTT. This sequence encodes CASSLGAGMNWPPMNTEAFF. Variable domain in full (rest from reference TRBV5-4 and TRBJ1-1): ETGVTQSPTHLIKTRGQQVTLRCSSQSGHNTVSWYQQALGQGPQFIFQYYREEENGRGNFPPRFSGLQFPNYSSELNVNALELDDSALYLCASSLGAGMNWPPMNTEAFFGQGTRLTVV.

The V call is TRBV6-6, the J call TRBJ1-3; D uncertain. V dropped 4 bases and J dropped 0 bases, with 10 bases sitting between them. This CDR3 contains 15 residues. Germline V CDR1 and CDR2: MNHNY, SVGAGI (reference sequence). The CDR3 nucleotides read TGTGCCAGCAGTTTGGGGAGTAGCTCTGGAAACACCATATATTTT. Translating it yields CASSLGSSSGNTIYF.

This chain joins TRBV6-6 and TRBJ1-2; 10 bases map to TRBD1. J lost 7 bases, V lost 2 bases, and 10 bases had no gene match. From germline, CDR1 is MNHNY and CDR2 SVGAGI (reference sequence). This CDR3 has 16 amino acids. The CDR3 DNA sequence: TGTGCCAGCAGTTACAATGCCGGGACAGGGGTTGGTGGCTACACCTTC. It codes for CASSYNAGTGVGGYTF.

The rearrangement uses TRBV7-9 and TRBJ2-7, with D possibly matching TRBD2 (6 bases). V was clipped by 5 bases and J by 1 base, with 12 bases between them. There are 14 residues in the CDR3. Germline V gene lookup returns CDR1 SEHNR and CDR2 FQNEAQ (reference sequence). CDR3 sequence: CASSRPGVSYEQYF. CDR3 DNA sequence: TGTGCCAGCAGCCGACCGGGGGTTTCCTACGAGCAGTACTTC.

This CDR3 is CASTPGRVYGYTF. CDR3 in DNA: TGCGCCAGCACGCCGGGACGGGTCTATGGCTACACCTTC. J is TRBJ1-2 and V is TRBV10-2, with D tentatively TRBD1 (5 bases). Trimming cost V 7 bases and J 4 bases, with 13 bases left between them. The CDR3 length is 13 residues. Germline V gives CDR1 WSHSY, CDR2 SAAADI.

The chain employs TRBV2 and TRBJ2-3; D gene unclear. In germline, CDR1 is SNHLY, CDR2 FYNNEI. CDR3 length equals 12 residues. V was clipped by 5 bases and J by 1 base, with 4 bases between them. The CDR3: CASSTGTDTQYF. Here the CDR3 DNA reads TGTGCCAGCAGTACAGGCACAGATACGCAGTATTTT.

CDR3 coding DNA: TGTGCCAGCAGCCCGGGACGTCGATCCTACGAGCAGTACTTC. Amino acid sequence: CASSPGRRSYEQYF. The chain is built from TRBV5-5 and TRBJ2-7, with D perhaps TRBD1 or TRBD2 (5 bases each). This CDR3 region has 14 residues. CDR1 and CDR2 from the germline V gene are SGHKS and YYEKEE (reference sequence). Between the trimmed V and J ends, which lost 4 bases and 1 base, there was a span of 12 bases. Combining the CDR3 with reference TRBV5-5 and TRBJ2-7 gives the whole variable domain DAGVTQSPTHLIKTRGQQVTLRCSPISGHKSVSWYQQVLGQGPQFIFQYYEKEERGRGNFPDRFSARQFPNYSSELNVNALLLGDSALYLCASSPGRRSYEQYFGPGTRLTVT.

The J gene is TRBJ2-5, the V gene TRBV5-1, with 9 bases identical to TRBD1. Germline CDR1 and CDR2: SGHRS and YFSETQ. Losses at the gene ends were 4 bases for V and 4 bases for J; bases not matched to a gene: 11. This CDR3 has 16 residues. CDR3 loop: CASSGEMTGGSETQYF. The DNA of the CDR3 is TGCGCCAGCAGCGGCGAGATGACAGGGGGATCAGAGACCCAGTACTTC.

V gene TRBV19 combines with J gene TRBJ2-1, with no clear D. The CDR3 spans 12 residues. The ends were cut back, 8 bases at V and 9 bases at J, with 14 bases in the middle. CDR1 and CDR2 (germline): LNHDA, SQIVND (reference sequence). CDR3 sequence reads: CASGPLTPEQFF. DNA for the CDR3: TGTGCCAGTGGGCCCCTGACCCCTGAGCAGTTCTTC.

This chain connects TRBV6-1 to TRBJ2-5; D might be TRBD1 (6 bases). The CDR3 is 13 amino acids. In germline, CDR1 is MNHNS, CDR2 SASEGT. V lost 6 bases and J 2 bases, leaving 10 bases between the germline ends. The CDR3 DNA reads TGTGCCAGCAGCCCCGGGACACAAGAGACCCAGTACTTC. This sequence encodes CASSPGTQETQYF.

The V and J genes are TRBV19 and TRBJ2-6; weak D call: TRBD1 (6 bases). The CDR3 contains 16 residues. With 7 bases removed from V and 3 bases from J, the gap between germline ends came to 16 bases. CDR1 is LNHDA and CDR2 is SQIVND in the germline V gene (reference sequence). The DNA of the CDR3 is TGTGCCAGTAAAAAAAACAGGGACGGTGGGGCCAACGTCCTGACTTTC. It translates to CASKKNRDGGANVLTF.